These 18 T cell receptor beta chains originate from one sample sequenced in a study of CD8 T cells in Susac syndrome. Random hexamers were used to reverse transcribe 0.5 to 1 ug of RNA. TCRdb ran MiXCR on the immunoSEQ multiplex PCR reads and lists one entry per CDR3 protein. The repertoire includes approximately 150,000 distinct CDR3 sequences, about 94% of them detected once, and roughly 0.094% sits in the top ten. Input material: CD4+ T cells from PBMCs. Receptors originate from a human donor with multiple sclerosis.

J is TRBJ2-3 and V is TRBV29-1, with 8 bases lining up with TRBD2. CDR1 is SQVTM and CDR2 is ANQGSEA in the germline V gene. The CDR3 runs to 13 residues. The ends lost 6 bases at V and 4 bases at J; junction bases unmatched: 6. The CDR3 DNA reads as TGCAGCGTCTGGACTAGCAATGCAGATACGCAGTATTTT. It translates to CSVWTSNADTQYF.

The chain uses TRBV7-9 and TRBJ1-5; D is unresolved. The CDR3 has 17 amino acids. Trimming stripped 2 bases from V and 5 bases from J, with 19 bases between. The V gene's germline CDR1 is SEHNR and CDR2 FQNEAQ (reference sequence). The CDR3 DNA is TGTGCCAGCAGCTTAACATCTGAAACGGCGAGATATCAGCCCCAGCATTTT. Translated, it gives CASSLTSETARYQPQHF.

The rearrangement uses TRBV12-3 or TRBV12-4 and TRBJ1-2, with D perhaps TRBD1 (6 bases). The V end was cut by 3 bases, the J end by 4 bases, with 9 bases between. This CDR3 region has 13 residues. The CDR3 DNA reads as TGTGCCAGCAGTTTTCGGGGGCCCTATGGCTACACCTTC. This gives the protein CASSFRGPYGYTF.

The rearrangement links TRBV12-3 or TRBV12-4 to TRBJ2-4, with 8 bases that match TRBD1. V lost 6 bases to trimming and J lost 1 base; unmatched junction nucleotides: 17. This CDR3 spans 19 amino acids. CDR3 protein: CASRAGTGYTLLAKNIQYF. In DNA, the CDR3 is TGTGCCAGCAGGGCCGGGACAGGCTACACCCTCTTGGCCAAAAACATTCAGTACTTC.

The J gene is TRBJ2-7, the V gene TRBV7-2; the D gene is possibly TRBD2 (6 bases). The CDR3 extends over 15 amino acids. Trimming cost V 2 bases and J 3 bases, with 14 bases left between them. The germline V gene encodes CDR1 SGHTA and CDR2 FQGNSA. Here the CDR3 reads CASSLQTTRYYEQYF. The CDR3 bases are TGTGCCAGCAGCTTACAAACGACTAGATACTACGAGCAGTACTTC. Based on the CDR3 plus reference TRBV7-2 and TRBJ2-7, the full variable domain is GAGVSQSPSNKVTEKGKDVELRCDPISGHTALYWYRQSLGQGLEFLIYFQGNSAPDKSGLPSDRFSAERTGGSVSTLTIQRTQQEDSAVYLCASSLQTTRYYEQYFGPGTRLTVT.

The chain has TRBV7-9 and TRBJ2-7; D gene unclear. This CDR3 is 12 amino acids long. The V and J ends lost 5 bases and 6 bases respectively, with 11 bases between them. In germline, CDR1 is SEHNR, CDR2 FQNEAQ (reference sequence). Here the CDR3 reads CASSPQSLEQYF. DNA of the CDR3: TGTGCCAGCAGCCCACAGTCCCTCGAGCAGTACTTC.

This chain uses TRBV9 with TRBJ2-5, with D tentatively TRBD2 (6 bases). Trimming removed 0 bases at V and 5 bases at J, with 11 bases between. CDR1 is SGDLS, CDR2 YYNGEE, per germline. The CDR3 has 14 residues. DNA for the CDR3: TGTGCCAGCAGCGTAGGGGACTTCCTGGAGACCCAGTACTTC. Its protein product is CASSVGDFLETQYF.

This chain links TRBV20-1 with TRBJ1-6; 7 nucleotides match TRBD1. Germline values: CDR1 DFQATT, CDR2 SNEGSKA (reference sequence). CDR3 length equals 17 residues. The ends lost 3 bases at V and 2 bases at J; junction bases unmatched: 10. The CDR3 loop is CSARGRGRGTYNSPLHF. The CDR3 coding sequence is TGCAGTGCTAGGGGTAGGGGGCGCGGAACCTATAATTCACCCCTCCACTTT.

The CDR3 coding sequence is TGTGCCAGCAGCAAAACAGAAACTGGACCCAATCCGCTCCACTTT. It specifies CASSKTETGPNPLHF. The chain has TRBV9 and TRBJ1-6; D unresolved. Trimming took 4 bases from V and 16 from J, leaving 24 bases between them. The CDR3 runs to 15 residues. CDR1 is SGDLS, CDR2 YYNGEE, per germline. Combining the CDR3 with reference TRBV9 and TRBJ1-6 gives the whole variable domain DSGVTQTPKHLITATGQRVTLRCSPRSGDLSVYWYQQSLDQGLQFLIQYYNGEERAKGNILERFSAQQFPDLHSELNLSSLELGDSALYFCASSKTETGPNPLHFGNGTRLTVT.

V gene TRBV19 combines with J gene TRBJ2-2; 9 positions match TRBD1. The ends lost 1 base at V and 4 bases at J; junction bases unmatched: 4. Germline CDR1 and CDR2: LNHDA and SQIVND (reference sequence). The CDR3 runs 16 residues. As DNA, the CDR3 is TGTGCCAGTAGTATAGCCGGGACAGGGCCCACCGGGGAGCTGTTTTTT. Its translation: CASSIAGTGPTGELFF.

The CDR3, as DNA: TGTGCCAGCAGTTGGGAGGGATCCTATGGCTACACCTTC. Translated, it gives CASSWEGSYGYTF. This sequence joins TRBV27 and TRBJ1-2; D not certain. This CDR3 comprises 13 residues. The V and J ends lost 4 bases and 4 bases respectively, with 10 bases between them. Germline V gene lookup returns CDR1 MNHEY and CDR2 SMNVEV (reference sequence).

The V gene is TRBV23-1, the J gene TRBJ2-6; 8 bases agree with TRBD1. TRBV23-1 has ORF status, its function being uncertain. This CDR3 has 19 residues. The V gene end was trimmed by 4 bases and the J gene end by 0 bases; junction bases not matched to a gene: 11. In DNA form, the CDR3 reads TGCGCCAGCAGTCCAACTTGGGCAGGGGGCAACTCTGGGGCCAACGTCCTGACTTTC. Protein product: CASSPTWAGGNSGANVLTF.

The V and J genes are TRBV11-2 and TRBJ2-3; D unclear. V was cut by 5 bases and J by 5 bases, with 17 bases left in between. This CDR3 region has 15 residues. Germline CDR1 is SGHAT and CDR2 is FQNNGV. CDR3 coding DNA: TGTGCCAGCAGCAAGACCACCGAAGGTGGAGATACGCAGTATTTT. Translating gives CASSKTTEGGDTQYF.

This chain connects TRBV24-1 to TRBJ2-7, with D possibly being TRBD1 (5 bases). The V end was cut by 3 bases, the J end by 2 bases, with 16 bases between. Germline loops: CDR1 KGHDR, CDR2 SFDVKD. The CDR3 extends over 16 amino acids. The CDR3 DNA sequence: TGTGCCACCAGTGATCCCCTCCAGGGAAGTCCCTACGAGCAGTACTTC. Amino acids: CATSDPLQGSPYEQYF.

The rearrangement uses TRBV4-1 and TRBJ2-7; D is uncertain. V gave up 0 bases and J gave up 3 bases, with 15 bases separating them. The CDR3 loop spans 16 amino acids. CDR1 and CDR2 (germline): MGHRA, YSYEKL. The chain's CDR3 is CASSQDFVAGDYEQYF. The CDR3 DNA follows: TGCGCCAGCAGCCAAGATTTCGTAGCAGGTGACTACGAGCAGTACTTC.

This chain uses TRBV20-1 with TRBJ2-3, with 7 bases fitting TRBD2. CDR1 DFQATT and CDR2 SNEGSKA come from the germline V gene (reference sequence). This CDR3 has 12 residues. V lost 7 bases, J lost 3 bases, and 4 bases stayed unmatched. The CDR3: CSGEGATDTQYF. DNA for the CDR3: TGCAGTGGGGAGGGAGCGACAGATACGCAGTATTTT.

The CDR3 nucleotides read TGTGCTAGTGTCCTCGACGGGGGCGAGCAGTACTTC. Amino acid sequence: CASVLDGGEQYF. The chain links TRBV12-5 to TRBJ2-7; maybe TRBD2 (6 bases). This CDR3 comprises 12 residues. The germline CDR1 and CDR2 sequences are LGHNT and FRNRAP. Trimming pared 7 bases from V and 6 bases from J, leaving 13 bases between.

The rearrangement uses TRBV6-6 and TRBJ2-3; 9 positions match TRBD2. CDR1 and CDR2 (germline): MNHNY, SVGAGI (reference sequence). This CDR3 is built from 15 residues. V lost 7 bases, J lost 1 base, and 6 bases stayed unmatched. CDR3 sequence (DNA): TGTGCCAGCACTACTAGCGGGCTCCGCACAGATACGCAGTATTTT. Protein: CASTTSGLRTDTQYF.